What follows describes a single TCR beta chain. The antigen is unknown. The same CDR3 also results from other DNA sequences found in this sample. The data were taken from a study of shared clonotypes between healthy human individuals. Across the study: Used for every donor were three CD4 naive, three CD4 memory, two CD8 naive and one CD8 memory plate.

The CDR3 has 11 residues. V shed 0 bases and J shed 6 bases, with 2 bases lying between them. Germline V gene sequence: CDR1 GTSNPN, CDR2 SVGIG (reference sequence). Study conclusions and caveats: The genetic and exposure-history diversity represented was limited by few donors.

Sequencing was performed with immunoSEQ multiplex PCR; in TCRdb, only in-frame clones are kept and a portion is missing. The sample contains some 900,000 clones, 70% to 85% of which appear only once. This clonotype originated in a man between 18 and 35 years old in good health. Sequencing was carried out using memory CD4+ T cells sorted from blood. The subset is: CD45RA-negative fraction. The chain has TRBV30 and TRBJ2-2; D is unresolved. The chain's CDR3 is CAWSVPGELFF. DNA of the CDR3: TGTGCCTGGAGTGTACCCGGGGAGCTGTTTTTT.